This TCR beta chain was recorded in a study of cytomegalovirus exposure and HLA in healthy donors. A multiplex PCR was run with 60 Vbeta primers and 13 Jbeta primers. Assay: immunoSEQ multiplex PCR; the TCRdb copy retains only in-frame clones and omits some. This table holds about 180,000 clones, 76% found once. To note about this clone: Antigen: not known.

The CDR3 runs 16 residues. Overall study results and limits: The authors later found HLA-associated TCR beta chains more clonally expanded than equally common others. Cytomegalovirus association was assigned to about 180 TCR beta chains.

The sequence came from a woman aged 30 to 39 in good health and CMV-seropositive. The chain uses TRBV21-1 and TRBJ1-2. TRBV21-1 is annotated as a pseudogene. Sequencing was performed on PBMCs. The DNA of the CDR3 is TGTGCCAGCAGCAAAAGAATTGAGGAGAAGGACTATGGCTACACCTTC. Residues: CASSKRIEEKDYGYTF.